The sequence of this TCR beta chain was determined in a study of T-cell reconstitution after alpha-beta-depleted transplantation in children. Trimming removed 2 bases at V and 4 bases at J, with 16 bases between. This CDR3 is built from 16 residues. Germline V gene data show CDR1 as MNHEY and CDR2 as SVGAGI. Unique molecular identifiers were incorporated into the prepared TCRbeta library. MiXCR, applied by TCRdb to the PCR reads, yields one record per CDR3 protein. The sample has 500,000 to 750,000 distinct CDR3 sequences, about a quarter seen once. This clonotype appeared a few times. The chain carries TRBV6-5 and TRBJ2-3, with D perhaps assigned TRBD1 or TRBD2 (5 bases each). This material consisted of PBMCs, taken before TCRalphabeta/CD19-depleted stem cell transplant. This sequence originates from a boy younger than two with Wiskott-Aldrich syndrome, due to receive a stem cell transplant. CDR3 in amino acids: CASSYAGTPTADTQYF. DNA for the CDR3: TGTGCCAGCAGTTACGCCGGGACCCCGACAGCAGATACGCAGTATTTT.